This T cell receptor (beta chain) appears in the sequencing data of a study of T cell changes during pregnancy in multiple sclerosis. The trim removed 2 bases at V and 3 bases at J, leaving 18 bases unmatched. The CDR3 is made up of 19 amino acids. Germline lookup yields CDR1 KGHSH and CDR2 LQKENI. TCRdb's copy holds only in-frame clones and misses some; the assay was immunoSEQ multiplex PCR. The table records tens of thousands of clones, over 80% of them present only once. Material: CD4+ T cells from peripheral blood mononuclear cells, obtained in the first trimester of pregnancy. The chain carries TRBV18 and TRBJ2-5; 7 bases match TRBD1. This receptor was identified in a female donor with multiple sclerosis, enrolled in a pregnancy study. The CDR3 region is CASSPGFGTAPWFEETQYF. CDR3 DNA: TGTGCCAGCTCACCAGGGTTTGGGACAGCACCTTGGTTCGAAGAGACCCAGTACTTC.